The 23 T cell receptor beta chains below were found in one sample sequenced in a study of radiation and T cells in renal cell carcinoma (dated by TCRdb to 2018 to 2021). Library generation was performed with the immunoSEQ multiplex PCR assay. Held by TCRdb, this immuneACCESS table contains in-frame sequences only and omits some clones. Under half of the omission traces to an unresolved V gene where checked; the cause of the rest is unknown. This sample holds 140,000 or so clones; 70% to 90% were observed only once. The leading ten clones occupy about a sixth of the sample. The label giving this sample's time point can be read as: blood 4 weeks post-SBRT, at nephrectomy. This sample's treatment or condition label indicates: 15 Gy SBRT to primary tumor, nephrectomy 4 weeks later. The sequencing here drew on blood, taken from a patient whose treatment included radiotherapy and nephrectomy. These receptor sequences come from a woman in her 50s with renal cell carcinoma.

This clone was seen more than once but under ten times. V gene TRBV2 combines with J gene TRBJ1-1; weak D call: TRBD1 (6 bases). The CDR3 totals 14 residues. Germline V CDR1 and CDR2: SNHLY, FYNNEI. The V end was cut by 7 bases, the J end by 7 bases, with 19 bases between. CDR3 in amino acids: CASNPNEGGGEAFF. CDR3 sequence (DNA): TGTGCCAGCAACCCGAATGAGGGGGGCGGTGAAGCTTTCTTT.

The chain combines TRBV6-6 with TRBJ2-7, with a tentative D call TRBD1 (6 bases). V lost 8 bases, J lost 0 bases, and 11 bases lay in between. The CDR3 loop spans 13 amino acids. Germline V lookup: CDR1 MNHNY, CDR2 SVGAGI (reference sequence). The CDR3 reads CASSRTVSYEQYF. The CDR3 DNA reads TGTGCCAGCTCGCGGACAGTCTCCTACGAGCAGTACTTC.

This sequence joins TRBV9 and TRBJ2-1; weak D call: TRBD2 (5 bases). V was clipped by 4 bases and J by 5 bases, with 25 bases between them. From germline, CDR1 is SGDLS and CDR2 YYNGEE. This CDR3 spans 18 amino acids. CDR3 in DNA: TGTGCCAGCAGCCCTCGTTCGGTCTCGTGGGAGATCCACAATGAGCAGTTCTTC. It codes for CASSPRSVSWEIHNEQFF.

In its sample, this clone was seen once. The chain joins TRBV21-1 to TRBJ1-4. TRBV21-1 is designated a pseudogene. This CDR3 has 16 amino acids. CDR3 sequence (DNA): TGTGCCAGCAGCAATCCGCGGGGGGGATTAGATGAAAAACTGTTTTTT. Amino acid sequence: CASSNPRGGLDEKLFF.

V and J are TRBV7-2 and TRBJ1-1; D is ambiguous. CDR1 SGHTA and CDR2 FQGNSA come from the germline V gene. CDR3 length equals 17 residues. V shed 2 bases and J shed 0 bases, with 16 bases lying between them. This CDR3 is CASSLRRLGSLNTEAFF. In nucleotides, the CDR3 is TGTGCCAGCAGCTTAAGGAGGTTGGGGTCTTTGAACACTGAAGCTTTCTTT. Using reference TRBV7-2 and TRBJ1-1 for the parts outside the CDR3, the full variable domain is GAGVSQSPSNKVTEKGKDVELRCDPISGHTALYWYRQSLGQGLEFLIYFQGNSAPDKSGLPSDRFSAERTGGSVSTLTIQRTQQEDSAVYLCASSLRRLGSLNTEAFFGQGTRLTVV.

J is TRBJ1-5 and V is TRBV28; the D gene is possibly TRBD1 (6 bases). Germline V CDR1 and CDR2: MDHEN, SYDVKM. Trimming stripped 4 bases from V and 9 bases from J, with 7 bases between. This CDR3 has 11 residues. The CDR3 here is CASSSDRPQHF. The DNA of the CDR3 is TGTGCCAGCAGTTCGGACAGGCCCCAGCATTTT.

This chain connects TRBV15 to TRBJ2-7; D is perhaps TRBD2 (6 bases). CDR3 size: 15 residues. Germline V gives CDR1 LNHNV, CDR2 YYDKDF (reference sequence). V dropped 5 bases and J dropped 4 bases, with 18 bases sitting between them. This CDR3 reads CATSSQPGTVYEQYF. CDR3 nucleotides: TGTGCCACCAGCTCTCAACCCGGGACTGTATACGAGCAGTACTTC.

The V call is TRBV5-4, the J call TRBJ2-7; maybe TRBD2 (6 bases). The germline V gene has CDR1 SGHNT and CDR2 YYREEE (reference sequence). Trimming took off 2 bases at V and 6 bases at J, with 15 bases between the two ends. The length of the CDR3 is 14 residues. CDR3 loop: CASSFRRAPSEQYF. For the CDR3, the DNA is TGTGCCAGCAGCTTCCGGAGGGCGCCCTCCGAGCAGTACTTC.

The genes are TRBV5-5 and TRBJ2-7; D is unclear. CDR3 length equals 12 residues. The V end lost 3 bases, the J end lost 6 bases, and 10 bases lay between the germline ends. Germline loops: CDR1 SGHKS, CDR2 YYEKEE (reference sequence). Here the CDR3 DNA reads TGTGCCAGCAGCTCTGATCGGCGCGAGCAGTACTTC. This codes for CASSSDRREQYF.

J is TRBJ2-4 and V is TRBV18, with D unclear. CDR3 size: 14 residues. Trimming shortened V by 2 bases and J by 4 bases, and 9 bases separated the two germline ends. Germline V gene sequence: CDR1 KGHSH, CDR2 LQKENI. This chain's CDR3 is CASSPGDGKNIQYF. The DNA for the CDR3 is TGTGCCAGCTCACCAGGGGATGGGAAAAACATTCAGTACTTC.

The rearrangement links TRBV6-1 to TRBJ1-2; 12 nucleotides line up with TRBD1. V shed 2 bases, J shed 7 bases, and the junction held 8 bases outside the gene matches. Per germline, CDR1 MNHNS and CDR2 SASEGT. This CDR3 is 16 amino acids long. CDR3 DNA: TGTGCCAGCAGTGAACGGGGGACAGGGGGCTTCGGTGGCTACACCTTC. This translates into CASSERGTGGFGGYTF.

The V gene is TRBV7-3, the J gene TRBJ2-3; D ambiguous. The CDR3 consists of 13 residues. CDR1 and CDR2 from the germline V gene are SGHTA and FQGTGA. Trimming removed 4 bases at V and 2 bases at J, with 7 bases between. CDR3 in DNA: TGTGCCAGCAGCTCCCACGACACAGATACGCAGTATTTT. It yields the protein CASSSHDTDTQYF. The full variable domain, in which reference TRBV7-3 and TRBJ2-3 provide the parts outside the CDR3, is GAGVSQTPSNKVTEKGKYVELRCDPISGHTALYWYRQSLGQGPEFLIYFQGTGAADDSGLPNDRFFAVRPEGSVSTLKIQRTERGDSAVYLCASSSHDTDTQYFGPGTRLTVL.

J is TRBJ1-2 and V is TRBV9; D perhaps matches TRBD1 (5 bases). The germline V gene encodes CDR1 SGDLS and CDR2 YYNGEE. This CDR3 is 14 amino acids long. V lost 3 bases and J 8 bases, leaving 17 bases between the germline ends. The CDR3 sequence is CASSALGDSWGYTF. The DNA for the CDR3 is TGTGCCAGCAGCGCTCTAGGGGATTCTTGGGGCTACACCTTC.

The count of this clone is one. This rearrangement joins TRBV10-1 to TRBJ2-2; D is unresolved. Trimming pared 2 bases from V and 7 bases from J, leaving 2 bases between. The germline V gene has CDR1 WNHNN and CDR2 SYGVQD (reference sequence). CDR3 length: 11 amino acids. Here the CDR3 reads CASSENGELFF. Written as DNA, the CDR3 is TGCGCCAGCAGTGAGAACGGGGAGCTGTTTTTT.

The rearrangement joins TRBV5-1 to TRBJ2-7; 9 nucleotides match TRBD1. Trimming cost V 4 bases and J 2 bases; bases outside gene matches: 4. Germline V gene lookup returns CDR1 SGHRS and CDR2 YFSETQ. This CDR3 is 14 amino acids long. CDR3 sequence (DNA): TGCGCCAGCAGCGGGACAGGGAATACCTACGAGCAGTACTTC. Protein sequence: CASSGTGNTYEQYF. The full variable domain, its missing parts supplied by reference TRBV5-1 and TRBJ2-7, is KAGVTQTPRYLIKTRGQQVTLSCSPISGHRSVSWYQQTPGQGLQFLFEYFSETQRNKGNFPGRFSGRQFSNSRSEMNVSTLELGDSALYLCASSGTGNTYEQYFGPGTRLTVT.

This clone was recorded a few times. This chain links TRBV28 with TRBJ1-2, with 9 bases aligning to TRBD1. Per germline, CDR1 MDHEN and CDR2 SYDVKM. V was pared by 4 bases and J by 8 bases, with 5 bases of the junction left unmatched. The CDR3 totals 13 residues. This CDR3 is CASSSGTGQGYTF. The CDR3 bases are TGTGCCAGCAGTTCCGGGACAGGGCAAGGCTACACCTTC.

The chain is built from TRBV5-4 and TRBJ1-6; no clear D gene. CDR1 SGHNT and CDR2 YYREEE come from the germline V gene (reference sequence). V was trimmed by 0 bases and J by 5 bases, leaving 12 bases between them. The CDR3 loop spans 16 amino acids. CDR3 sequence reads: CASSLDSIIDNSPLHF. In DNA, the CDR3 is TGTGCCAGCAGCTTGGACAGCATCATCGATAATTCACCCCTCCACTTT.

The gene calls are TRBV5-1 and TRBJ2-7, with a possible D match to TRBD1 (6 bases). The germline CDR1 and CDR2 sequences are SGHRS and YFSETQ. The CDR3 runs to 15 residues. V was shortened by 0 bases and J by 2 bases, with 12 bases between the two germline ends. The DNA of the CDR3 is TGCGCCAGCAGCTTGGACGGCAGGGGCGCCTACGAGCAGTACTTC. Translating it yields CASSLDGRGAYEQYF.

J is TRBJ2-7 and V is TRBV11-2; 12 nucleotides agree with TRBD2. The CDR3 sequence is 16 residues long. Unmatched junction bases numbered 9, after V lost 3 bases and J lost 6 bases. From germline, CDR1 is SGHAT and CDR2 FQNNGV. The CDR3, as DNA: TGTGCCAGCAGCTTCCGACGGGGACTAGCGGGCGGCGAGCAGTACTTC. As protein: CASSFRRGLAGGEQYF.

The V call is TRBV6-6, the J call TRBJ1-1; 11 nucleotides match TRBD1. The CDR3 runs to 16 residues. The ends lost 4 bases at V and 4 bases at J; junction bases unmatched: 8. The germline gives CDR1 MNHNY, CDR2 SVGAGI (reference sequence). CDR3: CASSSGQGAAGTEAFF. The CDR3 bases are TGTGCCAGCAGTTCCGGACAGGGGGCGGCCGGCACTGAAGCTTTCTTT.

This rearrangement joins TRBV11-3 to TRBJ2-7; no clear D gene. CDR1 is SGHNT and CDR2 is YENEEA in the germline V gene. V was cut by 1 base and J by 3 bases, with 7 bases left in between. The length of the CDR3 is 13 residues. This CDR3 reads CASSLGRFYEQYF. The CDR3 region has the DNA TGTGCCAGCAGCTTAGGAAGGTTCTACGAGCAGTACTTC.

The chain joins TRBV7-2 to TRBJ1-3; D is unclear. The ends were cut back, 0 bases at V and 0 bases at J, with 12 bases in the middle. CDR1 and CDR2 (germline): SGHTA, FQGNSA. CDR3 size: 17 residues. CDR3 nucleotide sequence: TGTGCCAGCAGCTTAGCCTTCACAAGAAGCTCTGGAAACACCATATATTTT. Protein sequence: CASSLAFTRSSGNTIYF.

V usage is TRBV27 and J usage is TRBJ2-6; no clear D. Germline lookup yields CDR1 MNHEY and CDR2 SMNVEV (reference sequence). The V end was cut by 3 bases, the J end by 0 bases, with 12 bases between. The length of the CDR3 is 17 residues. The CDR3 region has the DNA TGTGCCAGCAGTTTTAGGGCCGCAATCTCTGGGGCCAACGTCCTGACTTTC. This translates into CASSFRAAISGANVLTF.